This T cell receptor beta chain originates from a study of T cells in Graves' hyperthyroidism and ophthalmopathy (dated by TCRdb to the late 2010s). Turning to the overall study: Peripheral blood samples were taken at the time of initial diagnosis, prior to any treatment. A discovery cohort of about a hundred patients, approximately 44 with Graves' ophthalmopathy and under 60 with stable Graves' hyperthyroidism, was used to find distinguishing TCR V-J signatures. For training and testing, the 95 to 100 patients in the discovery cohort were randomly divided in a 7:3 ratio. Prospective prediction of ophthalmopathy was tested in an independent validation cohort of fewer than 20 hyperthyroidism patients and some 17 patients who later progressed to ophthalmopathy. According to the paper, TCR Vbeta CDR3 sequencing was carried out on around 140 peripheral blood samples, which came from fewer than 50 ophthalmopathy, around 75 hyperthyroidism and some 17 progressor patients. In several Graves' hyperthyroidism patients, the study also compared T-cell repertoires from thyroid tissue with T-cell repertoires from blood. After blood sampling, hyperthyroidism patients were treated with methimazole at a starting dose of 30 mg daily, and ophthalmopathy patients were treated with high-dose intravenous methylprednisolone. Summary of the overall study and its limitations: Most expanded thyroid clonotypes (frequency above 0.001) were also found in blood, which suggests that blood repertoires may mirror thyroid immune responses. In validation, the model predicted progression to ophthalmopathy with around 71% sensitivity and 72% to 75% specificity, a median of approximately 6.7 months before onset. Sample size was not statistically predetermined, and investigators were not blinded to group allocation. A 13 V-J signature model separated ophthalmopathy from stable hyperthyroidism, with roughly 88% sensitivity and roughly 84% specificity in cross-validation and 80%/75% in testing.

The TCR beta CDR3 regions were amplified from the RNA transcripts. The first round of RT-PCR for the TCR CDR3 was performed with the HTBI primer set and the Qiagen OneStep RT-PCR kit. The libraries were constructed in a second round of multiplex PCR and then size-selected and purified. Sequencing of the libraries was done on an Illumina HiSeq2000 using paired-end 100 bp reads. Regarding the original processing steps: SOAPnuke was used to process the raw data, throwing out any read that contained adapters or uncalled bases, had a mean Phred below 15, or lacked an exact constant-primer or identifier match. COPE v1.2.5 was used to merge the high-quality paired reads, and each unique nucleotide sequence was defined as a clonotype. MiTCR v1.1 was used to align the clonotypes against IMGT TRBV, TRBD and TRBJ reference segments. Only V-J combinations with frequency above 0.0001, covering 98% to 99.2% of repertoires, were analysed. The TCS score was defined as F50 (clonal expansion) divided by E x V (chaos), with BLOSUM62-based TCRdist calculated between CDR3 peptides within each V-J. Welch's t-statistics and random forest reduced roughly 540 V-J features to 10 to 15, which were used in a naive Bayes classifier (R e1071). TCRdb cleaned the public reads at Q25 with fastp, built clones with MiXCR and kept in-frame beta chains. Each record represents a unique CDR3 protein, reported with the most common genes and DNA among its rows. The V and J calls were not made by the authors but by TCRdb's processing. The sample has 50,000 to 55,000 distinct CDR3 sequences on record, less than 50% of them singletons. Clones ranked in the top ten supply approximately 9.1% of the sample.

By how much of the sample it makes up, this clonotype is medium-sized (0.01 to 0.1%). This clone's antigen is unknown. The sample holds no much larger clone one base away, and base qualities are not on file. Based on the germline V gene (reference sequence), the CDR1 and CDR2 sequences are LNHNV and YYDKDF. The CDR3 has 16 amino acids, counting the end cysteine and phenylalanine. The sequence is cut down to CDR3 DNA, 48 bases in frame from base 1. V is trimmed back by 3 bases and J by 7 bases, and the junction contains 14 bases that no gene match accounts for. Ophthalmopathy patients had moderately to severely active disease, Clinical Activity Score of at least 3, NOSPECS grade of at least 4, and duration under 3 months. The study excluded patients with uncontrolled infections, other autoimmune diseases, pregnancy or lactation. Clinical symptoms, serum thyroxine and TRAb, thyroid ultrasound, and orbital computed tomography formed the basis for the diagnoses. PBMCs were isolated from around 10 ml of fresh peripheral blood by Ficoll-Paque density gradient centrifugation. Total RNA was extracted with Trizol reagent, and quality was checked on an Agilent 2100 Bioanalyzer.

The specimen sequenced was blood. The sequence is built from TRBV15 and TRBJ2-7, with TRBD1 matching 8 junction bases. The clonotype comes from a woman aged 50 to 60 with Graves' ophthalmopathy. The nucleotide sequence is TGTGCCACCAGCAGGGGAAGGACAGGGCAAACGAGAGAGCAGTACTTC. Translated, it gives CATSRGRTGQTREQYF.